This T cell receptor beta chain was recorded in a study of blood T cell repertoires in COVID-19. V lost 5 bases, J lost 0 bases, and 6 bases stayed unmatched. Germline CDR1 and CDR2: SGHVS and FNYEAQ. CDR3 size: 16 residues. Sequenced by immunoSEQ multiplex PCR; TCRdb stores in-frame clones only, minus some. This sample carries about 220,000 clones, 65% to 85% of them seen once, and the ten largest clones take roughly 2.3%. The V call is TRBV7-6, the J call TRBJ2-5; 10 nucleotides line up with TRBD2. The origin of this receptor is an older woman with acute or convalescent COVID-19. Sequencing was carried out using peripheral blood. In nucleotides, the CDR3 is TGTGCCAGCAGCGCCCGACTAGCGGGCTACCAAGAGACCCAGTACTTC. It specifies CASSARLAGYQETQYF. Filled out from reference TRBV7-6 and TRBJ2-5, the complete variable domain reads GAGVSQSPRYKVTKRGQDVALRCDPISGHVSLYWYRQALGQGPEFLTYFNYEAQQDKSGLPNDRFSAERPEGSISTLTIQRTEQRDSAMYRCASSARLAGYQETQYFGPGTRLLVL.